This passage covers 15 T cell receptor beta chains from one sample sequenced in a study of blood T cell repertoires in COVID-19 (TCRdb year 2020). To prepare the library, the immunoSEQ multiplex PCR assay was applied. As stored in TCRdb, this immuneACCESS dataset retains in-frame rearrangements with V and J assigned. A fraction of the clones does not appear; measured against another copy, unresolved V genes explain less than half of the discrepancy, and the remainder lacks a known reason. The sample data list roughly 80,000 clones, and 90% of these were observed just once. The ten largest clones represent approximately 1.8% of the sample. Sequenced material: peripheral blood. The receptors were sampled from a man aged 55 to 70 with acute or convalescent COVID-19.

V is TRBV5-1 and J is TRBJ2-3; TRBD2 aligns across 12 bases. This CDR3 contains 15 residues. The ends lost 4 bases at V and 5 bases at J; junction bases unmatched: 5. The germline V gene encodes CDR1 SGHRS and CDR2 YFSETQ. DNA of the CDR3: TGCGCCAGCAGCCTAAGACTAGCGGGAGTAGATACGCAGTATTTT. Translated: CASSLRLAGVDTQYF.

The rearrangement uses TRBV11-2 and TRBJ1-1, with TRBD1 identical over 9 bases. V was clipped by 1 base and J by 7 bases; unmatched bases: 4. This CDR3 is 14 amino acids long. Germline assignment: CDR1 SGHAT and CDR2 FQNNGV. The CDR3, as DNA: TGTGCCAGCAGCTTAGTCCGGACAGGGGATGAAGCTTTCTTT. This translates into CASSLVRTGDEAFF.

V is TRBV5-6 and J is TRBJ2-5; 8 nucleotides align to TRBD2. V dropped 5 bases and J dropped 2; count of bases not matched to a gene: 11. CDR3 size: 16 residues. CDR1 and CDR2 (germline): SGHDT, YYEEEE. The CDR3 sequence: CASRALAASGQETQYF. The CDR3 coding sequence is TGTGCCAGCAGGGCGCTCGCGGCTAGCGGGCAAGAGACCCAGTACTTC. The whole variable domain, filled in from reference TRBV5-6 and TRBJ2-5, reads DAGVTQSPTHLIKTRGQQVTLRCSPKSGHDTVSWYQQALGQGPQFIFQYYEEEERQRGNFPDRFSGHQFPNYSSELNVNALLLGDSALYLCASRALAASGQETQYFGPGTRLLVL.

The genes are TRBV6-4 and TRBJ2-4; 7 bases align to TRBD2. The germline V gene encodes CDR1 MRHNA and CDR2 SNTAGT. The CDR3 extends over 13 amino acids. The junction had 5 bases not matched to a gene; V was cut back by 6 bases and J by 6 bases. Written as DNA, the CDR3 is TGTGCCAGCAGCGGGGGGTCAGGAAACATTCAGTACTTC. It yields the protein CASSGGSGNIQYF.

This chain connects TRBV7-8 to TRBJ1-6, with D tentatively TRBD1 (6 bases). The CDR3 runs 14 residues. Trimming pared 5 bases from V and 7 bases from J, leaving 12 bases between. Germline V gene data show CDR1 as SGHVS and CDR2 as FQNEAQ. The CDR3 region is CASSHGQPNSPLHF. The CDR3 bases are TGTGCCAGCAGCCATGGACAGCCAAATTCACCCCTCCACTTT.

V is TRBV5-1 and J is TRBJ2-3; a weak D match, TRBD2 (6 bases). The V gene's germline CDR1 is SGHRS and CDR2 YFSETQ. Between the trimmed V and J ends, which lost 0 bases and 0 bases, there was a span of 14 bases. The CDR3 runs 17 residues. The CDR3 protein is CASSLDPGDSSTDTQYF. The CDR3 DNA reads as TGCGCCAGCAGCTTGGATCCTGGGGACTCTAGCACAGATACGCAGTATTTT.

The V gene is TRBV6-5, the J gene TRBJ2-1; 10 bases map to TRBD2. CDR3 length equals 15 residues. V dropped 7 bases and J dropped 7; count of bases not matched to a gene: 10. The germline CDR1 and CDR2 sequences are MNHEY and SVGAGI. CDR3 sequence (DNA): TGTGCCAGCATGAGGAAGCGGGAGGGGAAAAATGAGCAGTTCTTC. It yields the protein CASMRKREGKNEQFF.

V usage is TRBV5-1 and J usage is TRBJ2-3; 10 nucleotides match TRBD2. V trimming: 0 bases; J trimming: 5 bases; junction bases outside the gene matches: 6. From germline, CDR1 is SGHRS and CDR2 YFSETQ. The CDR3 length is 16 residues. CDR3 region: CASSLELAGTGDTQYF. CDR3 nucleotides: TGCGCCAGCAGCTTGGAACTAGCGGGAACCGGAGATACGCAGTATTTT.

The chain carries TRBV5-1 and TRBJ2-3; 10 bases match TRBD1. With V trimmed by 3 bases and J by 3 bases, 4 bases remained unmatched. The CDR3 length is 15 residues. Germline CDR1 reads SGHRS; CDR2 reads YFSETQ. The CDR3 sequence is CASSSWGQGTDTQYF. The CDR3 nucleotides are TGCGCCAGCAGCTCGTGGGGACAGGGGACAGATACGCAGTATTTT.

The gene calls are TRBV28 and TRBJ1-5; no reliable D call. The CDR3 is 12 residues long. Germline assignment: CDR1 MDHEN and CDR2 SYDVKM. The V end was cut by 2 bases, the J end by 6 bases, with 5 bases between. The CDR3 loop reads CASSLIIQPQHF. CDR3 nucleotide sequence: TGTGCCAGCAGTTTAATTATTCAGCCCCAGCATTTT. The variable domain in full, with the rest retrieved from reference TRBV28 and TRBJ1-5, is DVKVTQSSRYLVKRTGEKVFLECVQDMDHENMFWYRQDPGLGLRLIYFSYDVKMKEKGDIPEGYSVSREKKERFSLILESASTNQTSMYLCASSLIIQPQHFGDGTRLSIL.

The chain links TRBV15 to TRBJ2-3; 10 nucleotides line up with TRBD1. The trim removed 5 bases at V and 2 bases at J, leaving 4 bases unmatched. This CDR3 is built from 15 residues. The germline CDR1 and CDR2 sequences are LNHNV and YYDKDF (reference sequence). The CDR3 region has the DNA TGTGCCACCAGCCAGGACAGGGGGTACACAGATACGCAGTATTTT. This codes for CATSQDRGYTDTQYF.

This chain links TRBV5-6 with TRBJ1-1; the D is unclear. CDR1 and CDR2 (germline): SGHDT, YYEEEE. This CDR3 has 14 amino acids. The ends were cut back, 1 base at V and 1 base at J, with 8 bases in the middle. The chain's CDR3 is CASSLKLENTEAFF. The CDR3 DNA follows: TGTGCCAGCAGCTTGAAGCTTGAGAACACTGAAGCTTTCTTT.

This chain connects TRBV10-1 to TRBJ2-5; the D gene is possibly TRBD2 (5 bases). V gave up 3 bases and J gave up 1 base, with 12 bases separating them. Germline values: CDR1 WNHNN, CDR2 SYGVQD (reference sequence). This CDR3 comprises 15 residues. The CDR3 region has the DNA TGCGCCAGCAGTGATACGGGTGGAGGCCAAGAGACCCAGTACTTC. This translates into CASSDTGGGQETQYF.

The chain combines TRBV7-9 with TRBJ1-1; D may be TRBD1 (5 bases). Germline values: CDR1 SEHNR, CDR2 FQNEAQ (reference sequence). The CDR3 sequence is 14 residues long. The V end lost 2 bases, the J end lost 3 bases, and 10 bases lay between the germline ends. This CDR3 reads CASSLPGRDTEAFF. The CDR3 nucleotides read TGTGCCAGCAGCTTACCAGGGAGGGACACTGAAGCTTTCTTT.

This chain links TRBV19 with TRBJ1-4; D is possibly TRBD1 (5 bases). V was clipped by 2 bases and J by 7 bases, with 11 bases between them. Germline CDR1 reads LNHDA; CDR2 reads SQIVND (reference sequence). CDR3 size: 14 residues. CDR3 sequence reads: CASSIQGVGEKLFF. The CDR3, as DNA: TGTGCCAGTAGTATACAAGGGGTTGGTGAAAAACTGTTTTTT.